This T cell receptor (beta chain) is drawn from a study of T cell responses to AZD1222 COVID-19 vaccine. The study, taken as a whole, reports: Regions left unmutated in variants are reportedly the target of nearly half of spike-specific TCRs. Repertoire samples came only from after the peak T cell response. Clonal diversity was possibly underestimated, and the donors were mostly white British, with more females.

This table comes from immunoSEQ multiplex PCR, and its TCRdb copy is limited to in-frame clones, with some not included. The sample has 95,000 to 110,000 clones; about 85% are singletons. Concerning this clone itself: Its antigen is undetermined.

Trimming removed 3 bases from V and 4 bases from J, with 7 bases in between. The CDR3 totals 12 residues. Looked up from germline, CDR1 is MNHNS and CDR2 is SASEGT. This sequence was found in an adult in good health. This chain uses TRBV6-1 with TRBJ2-7, with D perhaps given as TRBD1 or TRBD2 (5 bases each). Sequences were derived from peripheral blood, sampled on day 0 of AZD1222 vaccination. CDR3 region: CASSDGAYEQYF. The CDR3 nucleotides are TGTGCCAGCAGTGACGGGGCATACGAGCAGTACTTC.